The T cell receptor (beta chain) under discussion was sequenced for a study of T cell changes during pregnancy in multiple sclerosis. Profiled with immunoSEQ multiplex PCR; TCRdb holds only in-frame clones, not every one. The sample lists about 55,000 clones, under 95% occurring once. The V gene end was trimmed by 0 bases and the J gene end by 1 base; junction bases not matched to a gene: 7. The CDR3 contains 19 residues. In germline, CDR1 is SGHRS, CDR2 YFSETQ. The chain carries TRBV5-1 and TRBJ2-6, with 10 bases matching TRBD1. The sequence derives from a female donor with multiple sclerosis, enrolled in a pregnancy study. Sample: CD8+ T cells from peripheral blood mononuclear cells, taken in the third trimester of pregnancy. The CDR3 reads CASSLAKGQGFSGANVLTF. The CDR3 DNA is TGCGCCAGCAGCTTGGCTAAGGGACAGGGGTTTTCTGGGGCCAACGTCCTGACTTTC.